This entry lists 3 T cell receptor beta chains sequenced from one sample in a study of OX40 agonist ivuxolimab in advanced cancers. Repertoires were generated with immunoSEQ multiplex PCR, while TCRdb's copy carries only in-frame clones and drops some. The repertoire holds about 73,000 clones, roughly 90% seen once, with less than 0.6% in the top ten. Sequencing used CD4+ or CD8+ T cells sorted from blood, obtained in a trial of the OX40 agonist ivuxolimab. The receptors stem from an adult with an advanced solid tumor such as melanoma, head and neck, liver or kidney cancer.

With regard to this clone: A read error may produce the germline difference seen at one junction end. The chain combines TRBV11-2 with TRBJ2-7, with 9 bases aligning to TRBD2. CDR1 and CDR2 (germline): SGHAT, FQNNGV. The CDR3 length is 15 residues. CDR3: CASSLDDSGSREQCF. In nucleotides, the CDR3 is TGTGCCAGCAGCTTAGATGATAGCGGGAGCCGCGAGCAGTGCTTC.

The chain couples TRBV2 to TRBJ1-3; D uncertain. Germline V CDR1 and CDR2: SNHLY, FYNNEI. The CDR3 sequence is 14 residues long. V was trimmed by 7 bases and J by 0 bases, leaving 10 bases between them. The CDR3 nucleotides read TGTGCCAGCACGAGGGTGTCCTCTGGAAACACCATATATTTT. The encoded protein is CASTRVSSGNTIYF.

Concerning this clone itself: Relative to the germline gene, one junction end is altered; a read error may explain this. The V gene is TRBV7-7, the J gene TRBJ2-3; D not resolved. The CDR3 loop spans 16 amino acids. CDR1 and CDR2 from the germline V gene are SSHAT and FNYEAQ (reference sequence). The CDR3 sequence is CASSLVVRCGSDTQYF. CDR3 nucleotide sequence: TGTGCTAGCAGCTTAGTGGTACGCTGCGGATCGGATACGCAGTATTTT.